This is a list of T cell receptor beta chains from one sample in a study of cytomegalovirus exposure and HLA in healthy donors. Some clones are missing from TCRdb's copy, which holds only in-frame ones; the method was immunoSEQ multiplex PCR. The table has some 190,000 clones, just under 80% seen once; the top ten hold 2.5% to 3%. Material for sequencing was PBMCs. The receptors were sampled from a female donor in good health and CMV-seronegative. The CDR3 runs from the conserved cysteine through the conserved F or W. The order of the fields is clone size, D gene, J gene, V gene, CDR3 DNA, CDR3 protein. A D gene is named only where the DNA matches it firmly. Part of the rows lack a size; the others show once, few, many or a class for expanded clones.

NA NA TRBJ2-1 TRBV11-3 TGTGCCAGCAGCTTAGGCCCGGCCCCGGGGAATGAGCAGTTCTTC CASSLGPAPGNEQFF
NA NA TRBJ2-3 TRBV5-1 TGCGCCAGCAGCTTGGGGACAGCAGATACGCAGTATTTT CASSLGTADTQYF
NA TRBD1 TRBJ1-2 TRBV7-2 TGTGCCAGCAACGGAGGGGGCCGCTATGGCTACACCTTC CASNGGGRYGYTF
NA TRBD2 TRBJ2-2 TRBV5-1 TGCGCCAGCAGCTCGGGACTAGCGGGGGGGAACGCGAACACCGGGGAGCTGTTTTTT CASSSGLAGGNANTGELFF
NA NA TRBJ1-4 TRBV4-1 TGCGCCAGCAGCCAAGTCCGGAATGAAAAACTGTTTTTT CASSQVRNEKLFF
once NA TRBJ2-7 TRBV11-2 TGTGCCAGCAGCTTCTTTGGTGAGACCTACGAGCAGTACTTC CASSFFGETYEQYF
NA TRBD1 TRBJ1-2 TRBV27 TGTGCCAGCAGTTCCTTGGGGCGACAGGGGGCCGGCTACACCTTC CASSSLGRQGAGYTF
few NA TRBJ1-2 TRBV15 TGTGCCACCAGCAGAGCCGTCGCAGGGGACTATGGCTACACCTTC CATSRAVAGDYGYTF
NA TRBD1 TRBJ1-1 TRBV6-1 TGTGCCAGCAGTTTTCGGACAGGATCCACTGAAGCTTTCTTT CASSFRTGSTEAFF
NA NA TRBJ2-1 TRBV6-5 TGTGCCAGCAGCCATAGCGGAAGCTCCTACAATGAGCAGTTCTTC CASSHSGSSYNEQFF
NA NA TRBJ1-5 TRBV6-6 TGTGCCAGCTCCGGGAGTTACAATCAGCCCCAGCATTTT CASSGSYNQPQHF
once NA TRBJ2-2 TRBV14 TGTGCCAGCAGCCGGAGATACACCGGGGAGCTGTTTTTT CASSRRYTGELFF
NA TRBD2 TRBJ2-1 TRBV28 TGTGCCAGCAGTTTACCCCTAACCCCTAGCGGGAGGGGGTACAATGAGCAGTTCTTC CASSLPLTPSGRGYNEQFF
NA TRBD2 TRBJ2-5 TRBV12-5 TGTGCTAGTGGTCCGTCCCTGGGGGGGAACCAAGAGACCCAGTACTTC CASGPSLGGNQETQYF
once NA TRBJ2-1 TRBV19 TGTGCCAGTAGCTACGGGGAGTACAATGAGCAGTTCTTC CASSYGEYNEQFF
once TRBD1 TRBJ2-1 TRBV29-1 TGCAGCGTCAAAAGGACAGGGGATGAGCAGTTCTTC CSVKRTGDEQFF
few NA TRBJ1-1 TRBV7-2 TGTGCCAGCAGCTTAGTCCACGGACAGAACACTGAAGCTTTCTTT CASSLVHGQNTEAFF
few NA TRBJ1-5 TRBV27 TGTGCCAGCAGTTACACCCCTAGCAATCAGCCCCAGCATTTT CASSYTPSNQPQHF
NA NA TRBJ1-1 TRBV6-6 TGTGCCAGCAGTTACTCGAATCGGGGGAACACTGAAGCTTTCTTT CASSYSNRGNTEAFF
NA TRBD1 TRBJ1-3 TRBV18 TGTGCCAGCTCACCTATTCCGGACAGGGCCTCTGGAAACACCATATATTTT CASSPIPDRASGNTIYF
NA NA TRBJ1-1 TRBV5-4 TGTGCCAGCAGCTTGTACGGGATCTTGAACACTGAAGCTTTCTTT CASSLYGILNTEAFF
NA TRBD2 TRBJ2-4 TRBV27 TGTGCCAGCAGCGCGGCCCCGGGACTAGCACAAAACATTCAGTACTTC CASSAAPGLAQNIQYF
NA NA TRBJ1-1 TRBV29-1 TGCAGCGTTGGGCGGGACGGAACTTTCACTGAAGCTTTCTTT CSVGRDGTFTEAFF
once NA TRBJ2-6 TRBV7-2 TGTGCCAGCAGCTTAGGGCCTGGGGCCAACGTCCTGACTTTC CASSLGPGANVLTF
NA TRBD2 TRBJ2-2 TRBV2 TGTGCCAGCAGACAGGGACTAGCGGGAGGGACCGGGGAGCTGTTTTTT CASRQGLAGGTGELFF
NA TRBD1 TRBJ2-7 TRBV10-3 TGTGCCATCAGAGACAGGGGCCCCGACGATCGGGACGGACTCCGACTGTACTTC CAIRDRGPDDRDGLRLYF
NA NA TRBJ1-5 TRBV27 TGTGCCAGCAGTCTGAATGGGGCCGTCAATCAGCCCCAGCATTTT CASSLNGAVNQPQHF
NA NA TRBJ2-3 TRBV9 TGTGCCAGCAGCGACTCGGGACATAACACAGATACGCAGTATTTT CASSDSGHNTDTQYF
few NA TRBJ2-5 TRBV7-8 TGTGCCAGCAGCCCCCAGATCTACCAAGAGACCCAGTACTTC CASSPQIYQETQYF
NA NA TRBJ2-1 TRBV6-1 TGTGCCAGCAGTGGCCTAGCGAGCTCCTACAATGAGCAGTTCTTC CASSGLASSYNEQFF
few TRBD1 TRBJ1-5 TRBV2 TGTGCCAGTACCGGGACAGGGGGCGTTCAGCCCCAGCATTTT CASTGTGGVQPQHF
NA TRBD1 TRBJ2-5 TRBV2 TGTGCCGGACAGGGTACGGAGACCCAGTACTTC CAGQGTETQYF
few TRBD2 TRBJ2-2 TRBV11-3 TGTGCCAGCAGCGAAGGGACTAGCGGACTCACCGGGGAGCTGTTTTTT CASSEGTSGLTGELFF
NA TRBD1 TRBJ1-1 TRBV7-9 TGTGCCAGCAGCTTAGAACAGGGGATGGACACTGAAGCTTTCTTT CASSLEQGMDTEAFF
NA NA TRBJ1-5 TRBV6-1 TGTGCCAGCAGGAACAGGGAGTTCAGCAATCAGCCCCAGCATTTT CASRNREFSNQPQHF
NA NA TRBJ2-5 TRBV11-2 TGTGCCAGCAGCTCCGGACAGGGAGGGTGGGGCCAAGAGACCCAGTACTTC CASSSGQGGWGQETQYF
NA TRBD1 TRBJ2-6 TRBV27 TGTGCCAGCAGTTTAGACAGGGCTGCTGGGGCCAACGTCCTGACTTTC CASSLDRAAGANVLTF
NA TRBD2 TRBJ2-1 TRBV5-4 TGTGCCAGCAGCTTGGGATTACTAGCGGGGGGGCGAGAGCAGTTCTTC CASSLGLLAGGREQFF
NA NA TRBJ1-2 TRBV7-2 TGTGCCAGCAGCTTAGGGCTCCCGGGTTTTTATGGCTACACCTTC CASSLGLPGFYGYTF
NA TRBD2 TRBJ2-3 TRBV7-3 TGTGCCAGCAGCATGACTAGCGGGAGTTTGAATACGCAGTATTTT CASSMTSGSLNTQYF
once TRBD1 TRBJ2-3 TRBV19 TGTGCCAGCAACGACAGGGTTAGGGCAGATACGCAGTATTTT CASNDRVRADTQYF
NA TRBD1 TRBJ2-7 TRBV27 TGCGCCAGCAGCCCCGGGACAGGCCCTTCCTACGAGCAGTACTTC CASSPGTGPSYEQYF
NA TRBD2 TRBJ2-3 TRBV4-1 TGCGCCAGCAGCCAAGAGTCTCTAGCGGGAGTAGAAGATACGCAGTATTTT CASSQESLAGVEDTQYF
NA NA TRBJ1-1 TRBV7-9 TGTGCCAGCAGCTCCTCCAACCGAATCATACAGGAGATGAACACTGAAGCTTTCTTT CASSSSNRIIQEMNTEAFF
NA TRBD1 TRBJ2-1 TRBV9 TGTGCCAGCAGCGTAGCCGGGACAGAGTACAATGAGCAGTTCTTC CASSVAGTEYNEQFF
once NA TRBJ1-2 TRBV11-3 TGTGCCAGCAGCTCTGGGGTACAGGCGAGCTATGGCTACACCTTC CASSSGVQASYGYTF
NA NA TRBJ2-1 TRBV11-3 TGTGCCAGCAGCCCGGCTTGGGGGGGCCAGCCTAGGGATGAGCAGTTCTTC CASSPAWGGQPRDEQFF
NA TRBD1 TRBJ2-2 TRBV19 TGTGCCAGTAGGAAGACAGGGTGGACCGGGGAGCTGTTTTTT CASRKTGWTGELFF
NA NA TRBJ2-5 TRBV4-1 TGTGCCAGCAGCCCAATCCGGGGGGCCCAAGAGACCCAGTACTTC CASSPIRGAQETQYF
once NA TRBJ1-2 TRBV6-5 TGTGCCAGCAATTTAAATCGCTATGGCTACACCTTC CASNLNRYGYTF
NA NA TRBJ1-6 TRBV25-1 TGTGCCAGCAGTGAATACAGGGGTAGCTCACCCCTCCACTTT CASSEYRGSSPLHF
NA NA TRBJ2-1 TRBV5-1 TGCGCCAGCAGCTTTGGACTACCTAGCTCCTACAATGAGCAGTTCTTC CASSFGLPSSYNEQFF
NA NA TRBJ2-7 TRBV5-6 TGTGCCAGCAGCTTGTGGGCAGGGGATTTTGGAGAGCAGTACTTC CASSLWAGDFGEQYF
NA TRBD1 TRBJ2-3 TRBV28 TGTGCCAGCAGCACAGGGGATTTGGCGGATACGCAGTATTTT CASSTGDLADTQYF
NA NA TRBJ2-3 TRBV9 TGTGCCAGCAGCGTATACGACAAGTCCACAGATACGCAGTATTTT CASSVYDKSTDTQYF
NA TRBD1 TRBJ2-7 TRBV6-1 TGTGCCACGGGACAGGGGGAGTCCTACGAGCAGTACTTC CATGQGESYEQYF
NA NA TRBJ1-4 TRBV4-1 TGCGCCAGCAGCCCACCCTGGGGGGCAACTAATGAAAAACTGTTTTTT CASSPPWGATNEKLFF
NA TRBD2 TRBJ2-7 TRBV7-9 TGTGCCAGCAGCTGGCGGGAGATCAAAGACGAGCAGTACTTC CASSWREIKDEQYF
NA TRBD1 TRBJ1-1 TRBV6-1 TGTGCCAGCAGTGAACCTCCCGGGACAGGGGCTTTT CASSEPPGTGAF